What follows are 32 T cell receptor beta chains derived from one specimen sequenced in a study of CD8 T cells in Susac syndrome. Reverse transcription of roughly 0.5 to 1 ug RNA used random hexamers. TCRdb called the immunoSEQ multiplex PCR reads again in MiXCR, with one record for every CDR3 protein. The sample yields 150,000 to 200,000 distinct CDR3 sequences, under 95% seen once. The specimen sequenced was CD4+ T cells from PBMCs. The receptors originated from a human donor with multiple sclerosis.

The CDR3 protein is CSVDAGNGETQYF. In nucleotides, the CDR3 is TGCAGCGTTGACGCAGGGAATGGAGAGACCCAGTACTTC. The chain combines TRBV29-1 with TRBJ2-5, with TRBD1 as a possible D gene (5 bases). The V gene's germline CDR1 is SQVTM and CDR2 ANQGSEA. The CDR3 has 13 residues. Trimming left V 3 bases short and J 4 bases short, with 12 bases between.

V is TRBV9 and J is TRBJ2-7, with 10 bases matching TRBD1. Germline V gene lookup returns CDR1 SGDLS and CDR2 YYNGEE. V trimming: 0 bases; J trimming: 6 bases; junction bases outside the gene matches: 9. The CDR3 has 16 amino acids. CDR3 nucleotide sequence: TGTGCCAGCAGCGTAGAAGGACAGGGGGACGGGGCCGAGCAGTACTTC. This encodes CASSVEGQGDGAEQYF.

The chain is built from TRBV28 and TRBJ2-4; possibly TRBD1 or TRBD2 for D (5 bases each). V gave up 2 bases and J gave up 6 bases, with 11 bases separating them. CDR3 size: 14 residues. Germline CDR1 and CDR2: MDHEN and SYDVKM. CDR3 in amino acids: CASSLGGTLNIQYF. In DNA form, the CDR3 reads TGTGCCAGCAGTTTAGGGGGTACCTTAAACATTCAGTACTTC.

The chain uses TRBV7-6 and TRBJ2-5; the match to TRBD2 covers 13 bases. V was clipped by 5 bases and J by 7 bases; unmatched bases: 19. The CDR3 sequence is 19 residues long. The V gene's germline CDR1 is SGHVS and CDR2 FNYEAQ. The CDR3 nucleotides read TGTGCCAGCAGCCTCGTTACGGTTACAGGACTAGCGGGAGTAGGGACCCAGTACTTC. Translating it yields CASSLVTVTGLAGVGTQYF.

The chain carries TRBV11-2 and TRBJ2-6, with TRBD2 matching over 8 bases. The CDR3 totals 13 residues. The trim removed 6 bases at V and 7 bases at J, leaving 2 bases unmatched. Germline V lookup: CDR1 SGHAT, CDR2 FQNNGV. CDR3 region: CASRREAANVLTF. The CDR3 coding sequence is TGTGCCAGCAGGCGGGAGGCAGCCAACGTCCTGACTTTC. The full variable domain, its missing parts supplied by reference TRBV11-2 and TRBJ2-6, is EAGVAQSPRYKIIEKRQSVAFWCNPISGHATLYWYQQILGQGPKLLIQFQNNGVVDDSQLPKDRFSAERLKGVDSTLKIQPAKLEDSAVYLCASRREAANVLTFGAGSRLTVL.

To note about this clonotype: One junction end does not reproduce the germline sequence, and a read error may be involved. The chain combines TRBV19 with TRBJ2-7, with a weak D call TRBD2 (7 bases). The CDR3 consists of 12 residues. The V gene's germline CDR1 is LNHDA and CDR2 SQIVND (reference sequence). The CDR3, as DNA: TGCGAGGGGGGGGTCTGGGTCGACGGGCAGTACTTC. Translated: CEGGVWVDGQYF. The variable domain in full, completed from reference TRBV19 and TRBJ2-7, reads DGGITQSPKYLFRKEGQNVTLSCEQNLNHDAMYWYRQDPGQGLRLIYYSQIVNDFQKGDIAEGYSVSREKKESFPLTVTSAQKNPTAFYLCEGGVWVDGQYFGPGTRLTVT.

This clonotype was observed once. The chain employs TRBV5-1 and TRBJ2-6; D not certain. This CDR3 region has 15 residues. CDR1 and CDR2 (germline): SGHRS, YFSETQ. Trimming shortened V by 4 bases and J by 4 bases, and 12 bases separated the two germline ends. The CDR3 spells CASSLAASGANVLTF. In nucleotides, the CDR3 is TGCGCCAGCAGCCTTGCGGCGAGCGGGGCCAACGTCCTGACTTTC.

The rearrangement links TRBV3-1 to TRBJ2-3, with 9 nucleotides matching TRBD2. Germline V gives CDR1 LGHDT, CDR2 YNNKEL (reference sequence). CDR3 length: 16 residues. V was pared by 3 bases and J by 0 bases, with 4 bases of the junction left unmatched. CDR3 residues: CASSQREGLSTDTQYF. The CDR3 region has the DNA TGTGCCAGCAGCCAGCGGGAGGGCCTCAGCACAGATACGCAGTATTTT.

This chain joins TRBV30 and TRBJ1-1, with 7 bases that match TRBD1. The V gene end was trimmed by 3 bases and the J gene end by 4 bases; junction bases not matched to a gene: 5. This CDR3 is 13 amino acids long. Looked up from germline, CDR1 is GTSNPN and CDR2 is SVGIG (reference sequence). The CDR3 sequence: CAWRRQGFTEAFF. CDR3 nucleotide sequence: TGTGCCTGGAGGAGACAGGGCTTCACTGAAGCTTTCTTT.

This chain links TRBV28 with TRBJ2-7; possible D gene TRBD2, 6 bases. CDR1 is MDHEN and CDR2 is SYDVKM in the germline V gene. The CDR3 contains 17 residues. Deletions cut 4 bases from V and 6 bases from J, with 25 bases between. In nucleotides, the CDR3 is TGTGCCAGCAGTTCCCCCCTGGGTAGCTCGGGAGTATTCGAGCAGTACTTC. This encodes CASSSPLGSSGVFEQYF.

This chain links TRBV11-2 with TRBJ1-1; D unclear. The ends were cut back, 3 bases at V and 5 bases at J, with 7 bases in the middle. Per the germline V gene, CDR1 is SGHAT and CDR2 is FQNNGV. The CDR3 is 12 residues long. As DNA, the CDR3 is TGTGCCAGCAGCTTTTTGCAAACTGAAGCTTTCTTT. Translated: CASSFLQTEAFF.

The genes are TRBV4-1 and TRBJ2-2; 7 bases match TRBD1. Trimming at V came to 4 bases and at J to 4 bases, leaving 6 bases not matched to a gene. Germline assignment: CDR1 MGHRA and CDR2 YSYEKL. The CDR3 consists of 15 residues. The DNA for the CDR3 is TGCGCCAGCAGCCTCGGGACAGCTGGCACCGGGGAGCTGTTTTTT. Translation gives CASSLGTAGTGELFF.

This chain links TRBV4-1 with TRBJ1-1; a weak D match, TRBD1 (6 bases). There are 15 residues in the CDR3. Germline assignment: CDR1 MGHRA and CDR2 YSYEKL. The V end was cut by 0 bases, the J end by 1 base, with 9 bases between. The CDR3 protein is CASSQEGRGNTEAFF. The CDR3 DNA follows: TGCGCCAGCAGCCAAGAGGGCAGGGGGAACACTGAAGCTTTCTTT.

The V and J genes are TRBV20-1 and TRBJ1-2, with D perhaps matching TRBD1 (5 bases). The CDR3 is 11 residues long. Trimming removed 5 bases at V and 8 bases at J, with 12 bases between. Germline CDR1 DFQATT, CDR2 SNEGSKA (reference sequence). The CDR3 spells CSAWQGWGYTF. CDR3 DNA: TGCAGTGCTTGGCAGGGCTGGGGCTACACCTTC.

This chain uses TRBV11-2 with TRBJ2-5; 9 nucleotides match TRBD1. V lost 1 base and J lost 7; bases outside the gene matches: 7. Germline CDR1 and CDR2: SGHAT and FQNNGV. The CDR3 is 15 amino acids. CDR3 in amino acids: CASSLGTGVDLTQYF. The CDR3 coding sequence is TGTGCCAGCAGCTTAGGGACAGGGGTAGATCTGACCCAGTACTTC.

To note about this clonotype: The junction shows a germline mismatch at one end, possibly a read error. The rearrangement links TRBV29-1 to TRBJ1-3; the D gene is possibly TRBD1 (6 bases). Germline CDR1 is SQVTM and CDR2 is ANQGSEA. The CDR3 sequence is 15 residues long. Here the CDR3 DNA reads TGCAGCGCAATTCACAGGGCGGTCTCTGAAAACACCATATATTTT. This gives the protein CSAIHRAVSENTIYF.

This rearrangement joins TRBV7-9 to TRBJ1-6, with D possibly being TRBD1 (5 bases). This CDR3 has 15 amino acids. V dropped 2 bases and J dropped 7 bases, with 12 bases sitting between them. The germline CDR1 and CDR2 sequences are SEHNR and FQNEAQ (reference sequence). The DNA for the CDR3 is TGTGCCAGCAGCTTAACCGGGACGGGGAATTCACCCCTCCACTTT. Residues: CASSLTGTGNSPLHF.

The rearrangement links TRBV5-1 to TRBJ1-1; 9 bases line up with TRBD1. With V trimmed by 4 bases and J by 4 bases, 11 bases remained unmatched. The CDR3 runs to 16 residues. The germline gives CDR1 SGHRS, CDR2 YFSETQ. CDR3 protein: CASSAMGQGSGTEAFF. The CDR3 DNA follows: TGCGCCAGCAGCGCCATGGGACAGGGAAGTGGCACTGAAGCTTTCTTT.

The CDR3 sequence is CSVEAVGQGEGYTF. The CDR3 DNA is TGCAGCGTTGAGGCGGTCGGACAGGGCGAAGGCTACACCTTC. The chain joins TRBV29-1 to TRBJ1-2; 8 nucleotides agree with TRBD1. With V trimmed by 3 bases and J by 8 bases, 11 bases remained unmatched. Germline CDR1 SQVTM, CDR2 ANQGSEA. The CDR3 extends over 14 amino acids.

This clonotype was found once. V and J are TRBV2 and TRBJ2-7, with 7 bases lining up with TRBD1. The CDR3 is 14 residues long. Germline CDR1 reads SNHLY; CDR2 reads FYNNEI. The V segment lost 7 bases and the J segment 2 bases; nucleotides outside the gene matches: 8. Written as DNA, the CDR3 is TGTGCCAGCAAGCTCCGGGACAGAACCTACGAGCAGTACTTC. Its translation: CASKLRDRTYEQYF.

This clonotype is a singleton in its sample. The chain employs TRBV7-9 and TRBJ2-3; tentative D call: TRBD2 (5 bases). Germline V gene data show CDR1 as SEHNR and CDR2 as FQNEAQ (reference sequence). The CDR3 length is 12 residues. Trimming took off 7 bases at V and 5 bases at J, with 10 bases between the two ends. The CDR3 DNA sequence: TGTGCCAGCACCCTCGGGGAAGATACGCAGTATTTT. The encoded protein is CASTLGEDTQYF.

The chain couples TRBV7-9 to TRBJ2-5, with D perhaps matching TRBD1 (6 bases). Germline CDR1 is SEHNR and CDR2 is FQNEAQ (reference sequence). The length of the CDR3 is 15 residues. V shed 5 bases and J shed 2 bases, with 15 bases lying between them. The CDR3 DNA reads TGTGCCAGCAGCCGACCAGGACAGCTACAAGAGACCCAGTACTTC. Translated, it gives CASSRPGQLQETQYF.

This clonotype occurred once. The chain employs TRBV5-4 and TRBJ2-1; the match to TRBD2 covers 13 bases. Germline V gene data show CDR1 as SGHNT and CDR2 as YYREEE (reference sequence). CDR3 size: 18 residues. With V trimmed by 3 bases and J by 0 bases, 6 bases remained unmatched. The CDR3, as DNA: TGTGCCAGCAGCTCCGGGACTAGCGGGGTGAGCTCCTACAATGAGCAGTTCTTC. It codes for CASSSGTSGVSSYNEQFF. The complete variable domain, with remaining parts taken from reference TRBV5-4 and TRBJ2-1, reads ETGVTQSPTHLIKTRGQQVTLRCSSQSGHNTVSWYQQALGQGPQFIFQYYREEENGRGNFPPRFSGLQFPNYSSELNVNALELDDSALYLCASSSGTSGVSSYNEQFFGPGTRLTVL.

The genes are TRBV12-3 or TRBV12-4 and TRBJ2-5, with a tentative D call TRBD2 (6 bases). V was shortened by 9 bases and J by 4 bases, with 12 bases between the two germline ends. This CDR3 contains 12 residues. Written as DNA, the CDR3 is TGTGCCAGTAGAGCCGGGGGAGAGACCCAGTACTTC. Protein sequence: CASRAGGETQYF.

A single count supports this clonotype. The chain has TRBV12-3 or TRBV12-4 and TRBJ1-5, with D hard to call. V was cut by 6 bases and J by 4 bases, with 16 bases left in between. The CDR3 runs to 15 residues. The CDR3 DNA follows: TGTGCCAGCAGCAGAACATCGACCGATAATCAGCCCCAGCATTTT. It codes for CASSRTSTDNQPQHF.

The chain carries TRBV3-1 and TRBJ2-7; TRBD1 matches at 10 bases. In germline, CDR1 is LGHDT, CDR2 YNNKEL (reference sequence). Losses at the gene ends were 0 bases for V and 6 bases for J; bases not matched to a gene: 5. The CDR3 spans 15 residues. Here the CDR3 reads CASSQDGGTGVEQYF. In nucleotides, the CDR3 is TGTGCCAGCAGCCAAGATGGTGGGACAGGGGTCGAGCAGTACTTC.

The chain uses TRBV6-5 and TRBJ2-4; D gene uncertain. V was clipped by 6 bases and J by 0 bases, with 6 bases between them. The CDR3 is 13 amino acids. Germline CDR1 is MNHEY and CDR2 is SVGAGI. CDR3 in DNA: TGTGCCAGCAGAGGGCTAGCCAAAAACATTCAGTACTTC. Protein product: CASRGLAKNIQYF.

The V gene is TRBV4-3, the J gene TRBJ2-7; TRBD2 agrees at 12 bases. The CDR3 length is 15 residues. V shed 3 bases and J 3 bases; nucleotides not matched to a gene: 3. From germline, CDR1 is LGHNA and CDR2 YSLEER. The CDR3 region is CASSHGLAGNYEQYF. CDR3 nucleotide sequence: TGCGCCAGCAGCCACGGACTAGCGGGGAACTACGAGCAGTACTTC.

This chain uses TRBV30 with TRBJ2-7; 7 positions match TRBD2. Germline-derived CDR1 and CDR2 are GTSNPN and SVGIG (reference sequence). J was trimmed by 4 bases and V by 3 bases; bases with no gene match: 0. This CDR3 spans 11 amino acids. CDR3 in amino acids: CAWSGGYEQYF. The CDR3 DNA is TGTGCCTGGAGCGGGGGGTACGAGCAGTACTTC. Looking up the rest from reference TRBV30 and TRBJ2-7 gives the full variable domain: SQTIHQWPATLVQPVGSPLSLECTVEGTSNPNLYWYRQAAGRGLQLLFYSVGIGQISSEVPQNLSASRPQDRQFILSSKKLLLSDSGFYLCAWSGGYEQYFGPGTRLTVT.

This chain connects TRBV7-8 to TRBJ1-2; 10 bases agree with TRBD1. Germline trimming cut 4 bases from V and 4 bases from J; bases unmatched to any gene: 3. Germline lookup yields CDR1 SGHVS and CDR2 FQNEAQ. There are 14 residues in the CDR3. This CDR3 is CASSSRTGGYGYTF. CDR3 bases: TGTGCCAGCAGCTCCCGGACAGGGGGCTATGGCTACACCTTC.

The CDR3 is CASRDTLPNTGELFF. CDR3 bases: TGCGCCAGCAGAGACACCCTACCGAACACCGGGGAGCTGTTTTTT. The V gene is TRBV4-1, the J gene TRBJ2-2; D is undetermined. V was clipped by 6 bases and J by 0 bases, with 11 bases between them. Germline V lookup: CDR1 MGHRA, CDR2 YSYEKL. There are 15 residues in the CDR3.

The gene calls are TRBV19 and TRBJ2-5; 8 positions match TRBD1. The germline CDR1 and CDR2 sequences are LNHDA and SQIVND (reference sequence). V was pared by 0 bases and J by 5 bases, with 8 bases of the junction left unmatched. The CDR3 extends over 16 amino acids. For the CDR3, the DNA is TGTGCCAGTAGTATAGATCCCAGGGGGCCTCGGGAGACCCAGTACTTC. Translation: CASSIDPRGPRETQYF.